This TCR beta chain was identified in a study of response to subunit inactivated influenza vaccine. TCRdb re-derived calls from the RT-PCR reads in MiXCR, one entry per CDR3 protein. The table records fewer than 600,000 distinct CDR3 sequences, around 7.7% of them present only once. This CDR3 has 13 residues. Germline V CDR1 and CDR2: SQVTM, ANQGSEA. V shed 5 bases and J shed 4 bases, with 15 bases lying between them. The TCR was taken from a man between 50 and 75 years old who received an inactivated influenza vaccine. The chain carries TRBV29-1 and TRBJ2-7; the D call may be TRBD1 or TRBD2 (5 bases each). Source: PBMCs from blood, taken 23 to 25 months after vaccination. Here the CDR3 DNA reads TGCAGCGTTAGGGCCCTTGAGGGGTACGAGCAGTACTTC. This translates into CSVRALEGYEQYF.